The clone carrying this T cell receptor (beta chain) was seen a handful of times. The antigen remains undetermined. The germline V and J ends were trimmed by 1 base and 3 bases, with 6 bases remaining between them. The CDR3 length is 13 residues. Germline CDR1 and CDR2: SGHVS and FQNEAQ. This sample was taken from a study of beta chain features in type 1 diabetes. Study-level points and caveats: Type 1 diabetes patients showed a moderate but significant shortening of TCRB CDR3s in all four CD4+ subsets.

The study reverse transcribed the entire isolated RNA, so it sequenced expressed TCRB transcripts. Profiled with immunoSEQ multiplex PCR; TCRdb holds only in-frame clones, not every one. The sample includes 600,000 to 700,000 clones, roughly an eighth seen only once; the top ten take approximately 0.021%. The chain links TRBV7-8 to TRBJ2-5, with D hard to call. The receptor's source is a man younger than 35 with type 1 diabetes. Sequencing was done on a sample of naive CD4+ T cells from blood. The CDR3 DNA sequence: TGTGCCAGCAGCTTAGTTAGGGAAGAGACCCAGTACTTC. Its translation: CASSLVREETQYF. The whole variable domain, filled in from reference TRBV7-8 and TRBJ2-5, reads GAGVSQSPRYKVAKRGQDVALRCDPISGHVSLFWYQQALGQGPEFLTYFQNEAQLDKSGLPSDRFFAERPEGSVSTLKIQRTQQEDSAVYLCASSLVREETQYFGPGTRLLVL.